The rows below give T cell receptor beta chains drawn from one sample of a study of blood T cell repertoires in COVID-19. Libraries were prepared by immunoSEQ multiplex PCR; TCRdb keeps only in-frame clonotypes and omits some of them. The repertoire holds roughly 120,000 clones, with 82% as singletons. Input material: peripheral blood. The receptors here all came from a man aged 65 to 79 with acute or convalescent COVID-19. The CDR3 runs from the conserved cysteine through the conserved F or W. The D gene is left open where the match is weak. Clone sizes are given selectively: once, few, many, or a class where the clone is expanded.

>TRBJ1-1|TRBV19|.|few
CASSPTGYNTEAFF
TGTGCCAGCTCCCCGACAGGTTATAACACTGAAGCTTTCTTT
>TRBJ2-1|TRBV6-4|TRBD2|.
CASSAAAGGAISSYNEQFF
TGTGCCAGCAGTGCAGCGGCGGGGGGGGCCATTAGCTCCTACAATGAGCAGTTCTTC
>TRBJ1-4|TRBV30|.|few
CASKGIANEKLFF
TGTGCCTCGAAGGGGATAGCTAATGAAAAACTGTTTTTT
>TRBJ2-7|TRBV3-1/TRBV3-2|TRBD2|.
CASSQAEGLAYEQYF
TGTGCCAGCAGCCAAGCTGAGGGACTAGCTTACGAGCAGTACTTC
>TRBJ2-7|TRBV6-5|.|.
CASWSARRNDEQYF
TGTGCCAGCTGGTCAGCGAGACGAAACGACGAGCAGTACTTC
>TRBJ1-5|TRBV6-5|.|few
CASSPRGGENQPQHF
TGTGCCAGCAGTCCTAGAGGGGGGGAGAATCAGCCCCAGCATTTT
>TRBJ1-5|TRBV19|TRBD1|.
CASSNRDRGLAQPQHF
TGTGCCAGTAGTAACAGGGACAGGGGATTAGCTCAGCCCCAGCATTTT
>TRBJ2-1|TRBV4-2|TRBD2|.
CASSQDGLAGRYEQFF
TGTGCCAGCAGCCAAGATGGTCTAGCGGGGCGCTATGAGCAGTTCTTC
>TRBJ1-1|TRBV9|TRBD1|few
CASSVTGGGDTEAFF
TGTGCCAGCAGCGTAACAGGGGGCGGGGACACTGAAGCTTTCTTT
>TRBJ2-1|TRBV7-3|TRBD2|once
CASSPVSTGGHNEQFF
TGTGCCAGCAGCCCCGTCTCTACGGGAGGACACAATGAGCAGTTCTTC
>TRBJ2-7|TRBV5-8|.|.
CASSLVTGTYEQYF
TGTGCCAGCAGCTTGGTTACAGGTACCTACGAGCAGTACTTC
>TRBJ2-1|TRBV30|.|few
CAGLPSRSYNEQFF
TGTGCCGGGCTACCTAGCCGCTCCTACAATGAGCAGTTCTTC
>TRBJ2-1|TRBV4-2|TRBD2|.
CASSQRLAGDTEQFF
TGTGCCAGCAGCCAACGACTAGCGGGAGATACTGAGCAGTTCTTC
>TRBJ2-1|TRBV5-1|TRBD1|.
CASSPGQGWVQFF
TGCGCCAGCAGCCCGGGACAGGGATGGGTCCAGTTCTTC
>TRBJ2-2|TRBV5-1|TRBD1|once
CASSLLTGSTGELFF
TGCGCCAGCAGCTTGTTGACAGGGTCCACCGGGGAGCTGTTTTTT
>TRBJ2-7|TRBV7-3|.|.
CASSHLQGYEQYF
TGTGCCAGCAGTCACCTGCAGGGCTACGAGCAGTACTTC
>TRBJ1-1|TRBV5-1|.|.
CASSLGVANTEAFF
TGCGCCAGCAGCTTGGGGGTAGCGAACACTGAAGCTTTCTTT
>TRBJ1-3|TRBV9|.|.
CASSVDLVSSGNTIYF
TGTGCCAGCAGCGTAGATCTGGTTAGCTCTGGAAACACCATATATTTT
>TRBJ1-6|TRBV11-3|TRBD1|.
CASSTSGTGTSPLHF
TGTGCCAGCAGTACCTCCGGGACAGGGACTTCACCCCTCCACTTT
>TRBJ2-3|TRBV3-1/TRBV3-2|.|.
CASSQRAGTTDTQYF
TGTGCCAGCAGCCAAAGGGCGGGGACCACAGATACGCAGTATTTT
>TRBJ2-7|TRBV24-1|TRBD1|.
CATSDRGHDEQYF
TGTGCCACCAGTGACAGGGGGCACGACGAGCAGTACTTC
>TRBJ1-1|TRBV27|.|.
CASSLSVSYNTEAFF
TGTGCCAGCAGTTTATCGGTCAGTTATAACACTGAAGCTTTCTTT
>TRBJ1-2|TRBV5-6|.|few
CASSPERGFRDGYTF
TGTGCCAGCAGCCCGGAACGGGGATTTCGGGATGGCTACACCTTC